The 6 T cell receptor beta chains in this list originate from one sample, sequenced in a study of CXCR3-negative and CXCR3-positive naive CD8 T cells. UMI labels and 5' RACE were used to prepare the TRB cDNA libraries. TCRdb re-called the 5' RACE reads, yielding one record per CDR3 amino acid sequence without DNA. This sample's table has approximately 39,000 distinct CDR3 sequences. The specimen was memory CD8+ T cells from blood. The origin of the receptors is a human donor in good health. Some clones in this sample may be carry-over from other donors' samples.

The chain carries TRBV7-9 and TRBJ2-7; with no DNA, the TCRdb D assignment of TRBD1 cannot be verified. This CDR3 contains 13 residues. Looked up from germline, CDR1 is SEHNR and CDR2 is FQNEAQ (reference sequence). This chain's CDR3 is CASSGDRPYEQYF.

The V and J genes are TRBV5-1 and TRBJ2-5. CDR3 length: 17 residues. Germline V gives CDR1 SGHRS, CDR2 YFSETQ. The CDR3 loop is CASSLERAAGFQETQYF.

CDR3 sequence reads: CASSKRDRGTEAFF. The V gene is TRBV9, the J gene TRBJ1-1; the TRBD1 assignment by TCRdb is unverifiable without DNA. Germline CDR1 reads SGDLS; CDR2 reads YYNGEE. This CDR3 spans 14 amino acids.

This chain uses TRBV20-1 with TRBJ1-1. Germline CDR1 reads DFQATT; CDR2 reads SNEGSKA (reference sequence). The CDR3 covers 15 residues. The CDR3 loop is CSAIGHHLMNTEAFF.

This sequence joins TRBV6-5 and TRBJ2-5. The germline V gene encodes CDR1 MNHEY and CDR2 SVGAGI. This CDR3 is 13 amino acids long. CDR3: CASSTNSGETQYF.

The rearrangement joins TRBV7-8 to TRBJ2-7. The germline V gene encodes CDR1 SGHVS and CDR2 FQNEAQ. There are 14 residues in the CDR3. The CDR3: CASSLISVSYEQYF.